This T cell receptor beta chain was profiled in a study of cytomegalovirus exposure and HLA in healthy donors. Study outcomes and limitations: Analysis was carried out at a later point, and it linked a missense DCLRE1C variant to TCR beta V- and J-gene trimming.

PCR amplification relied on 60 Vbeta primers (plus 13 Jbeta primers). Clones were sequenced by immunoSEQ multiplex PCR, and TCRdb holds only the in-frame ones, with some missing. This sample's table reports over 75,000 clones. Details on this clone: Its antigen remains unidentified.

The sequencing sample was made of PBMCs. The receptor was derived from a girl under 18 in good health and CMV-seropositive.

CDR3 nucleotide sequence: TGTGCCAGCAGTTCACCGGGACTGACTGGCTACGAGCAGTACTTC. Protein product: CASSSPGLTGYEQYF. V and J are TRBV27 and TRBJ2-7; D may be TRBD2 (6 bases). CDR3 length: 15 residues. The V gene's germline CDR1 is MNHEY and CDR2 SMNVEV (reference sequence). The V gene lost 4 bases and the J gene lost 3 bases, with 16 bases spanning the gap.